A single sample is the source of the 20 T cell receptor beta chains below, sequenced in a study of blood T cell repertoires in COVID-19. The protocol was immunoSEQ multiplex PCR, while the TCRdb copy is restricted to in-frame clones and leaves out a portion. The sample carries about 33,000 clones, approximately 86% recorded once. The sample comprised peripheral blood. The receptors come from a woman of 80 years or more with active or convalescent COVID-19.

This clone has a single count. This sequence joins TRBV20-1 and TRBJ1-2; TRBD1 is a possible D gene (6 bases). Germline V gives CDR1 DFQATT, CDR2 SNEGSKA (reference sequence). CDR3 size: 11 residues. Trimming took off 3 bases at V and 13 bases at J, with 15 bases between the two ends. The CDR3 nucleotides are TGCAGTGCTAGGGAGGACAGTCCGGCCACCTTC. The encoded protein is CSAREDSPATF.

The genes are TRBV5-1 and TRBJ2-1; weak D call: TRBD2 (6 bases). The CDR3 has 15 amino acids. Germline assignment: CDR1 SGHRS and CDR2 YFSETQ. V lost 3 bases and J lost 5, with 15 bases in between. The CDR3 is CASSSLSEGHNEQFF. The CDR3 DNA reads TGCGCCAGCAGCTCCCTATCGGAGGGACACAATGAGCAGTTCTTC.

V usage is TRBV5-4 and J usage is TRBJ2-7, with 7 bases identical to TRBD1. The CDR3 has 14 amino acids. The germline V gene has CDR1 SGHNT and CDR2 YYREEE (reference sequence). The V gene end was trimmed by 4 bases and the J gene end by 3 bases; junction bases not matched to a gene: 7. In DNA form, the CDR3 reads TGTGCCAGCAGCATCCGGGACAGACACTACGAGCAGTACTTC. It is translated as CASSIRDRHYEQYF.

The chain employs TRBV3-1 (or the pseudogene TRBV3-2) and TRBJ2-7; the D gene is possibly TRBD2 (6 bases). Trimming shortened V by 1 base and J by 2 bases, and 6 bases separated the two germline ends. This CDR3 comprises 13 residues. Germline CDR1 reads LGHDT; CDR2 reads YNNKEL (reference sequence). CDR3 in amino acids: CASSQGGAYEQYF. The CDR3 coding sequence is TGTGCCAGCAGCCAAGGGGGGGCCTACGAGCAGTACTTC.

This clone was seen a handful of times. The chain recombines TRBV4-1 with TRBJ2-2; 8 bases match TRBD2. V lost 0 bases to trimming and J lost 7 bases; unmatched junction nucleotides: 1. In germline, CDR1 is MGHRA, CDR2 YSYEKL. This CDR3 comprises 14 residues. In DNA form, the CDR3 reads TGCGCCAGCAGCCAAGAGCGGGGGGACGGGGAGCTGTTTTTT. Its protein product is CASSQERGDGELFF.

J is TRBJ2-7 and V is TRBV28, with a possible D match to TRBD2 (5 bases). This CDR3 spans 15 amino acids. Trimming stripped 2 bases from V and 6 bases from J, with 17 bases between. The germline V gene encodes CDR1 MDHEN and CDR2 SYDVKM. Here the CDR3 reads CASSLVGGGAGEQYF. The DNA of the CDR3 is TGTGCCAGCAGTTTAGTCGGAGGAGGTGCAGGCGAGCAGTACTTC.

The V call is TRBV11-2, the J call TRBJ2-5, with D unclear. This CDR3 has 13 residues. In germline, CDR1 is SGHAT, CDR2 FQNNGV. The ends were cut back, 5 bases at V and 4 bases at J, with 11 bases in the middle. The CDR3 protein is CASSHNTLETQYF. The CDR3 nucleotides are TGTGCCAGCAGCCACAATACATTAGAGACCCAGTACTTC.

V and J are TRBV30 and TRBJ2-2; the match to TRBD2 covers 8 bases. The trim removed 3 bases at V and 5 bases at J, leaving 8 bases unmatched. Germline-derived CDR1 and CDR2 are GTSNPN and SVGIG (reference sequence). This CDR3 comprises 15 residues. The CDR3 coding sequence is TGTGCCTGGAGGGGACTAGAGATTCAAACCGGGGAGCTGTTTTTT. It specifies CAWRGLEIQTGELFF.

This chain uses TRBV3-1 (or the pseudogene TRBV3-2) with TRBJ2-4; TRBD2 aligns across 7 bases. Trimming cost V 2 bases and J 8 bases; bases outside gene matches: 9. Germline-derived CDR1 and CDR2 are LGHDT and YNNKEL (reference sequence). The CDR3 sequence is 15 residues long. Here the CDR3 DNA reads TGTGCCAGCAGCCAACCCCGGGGAGGGTCGGACATTCAGTACTTC. Protein product: CASSQPRGGSDIQYF.

This chain uses TRBV12-2 with TRBJ2-7; whether TRBD1, the table's D call, matches the DNA was not checked. TRBV12-2 is a pseudogene segment. The CDR3 runs 14 residues. CDR3 region: CASRLSSTGYEQYF. The CDR3 DNA reads as TGTGCAAGTCGCTTATCGTCAACAGGCTACGAGCAGTACTTC.

The V call is TRBV6-4, the J call TRBJ1-3; 11 nucleotides agree with TRBD1. V lost 8 bases to trimming and J lost 1 base; unmatched junction nucleotides: 7. The CDR3 has 16 amino acids. Per the germline V gene, CDR1 is MRHNA and CDR2 is SNTAGT. This CDR3 is CASAHRDRGSGNTIYF. DNA for the CDR3: TGTGCCAGCGCCCACCGGGACAGGGGGTCTGGAAACACCATATATTTT.

The chain employs TRBV12-3 or TRBV12-4 and TRBJ2-7; D not resolved. Between the trimmed V and J ends, which lost 3 bases and 2 bases, there was a span of 8 bases. This CDR3 is built from 13 residues. The CDR3 region is CASSLGSTYEQYF. CDR3 bases: TGTGCCAGCAGTTTGGGCAGCACCTACGAGCAGTACTTC.

This rearrangement joins TRBV5-1 to TRBJ1-1, with D maybe TRBD1 (5 bases). V lost 3 bases, J lost 0 bases, and 15 bases lay in between. The CDR3 runs 16 residues. The germline gives CDR1 SGHRS, CDR2 YFSETQ. This chain's CDR3 is CASSYTGLEVNTEAFF. CDR3 in DNA: TGCGCCAGCAGCTACACAGGTCTTGAGGTGAACACTGAAGCTTTCTTT.

The J gene is TRBJ2-2, the V gene TRBV2, with 9 bases aligning to TRBD1. The length of the CDR3 is 17 residues. The trim removed 6 bases at V and 3 bases at J, leaving 11 bases unmatched. Germline lookup yields CDR1 SNHLY and CDR2 FYNNEI. The CDR3 loop is CASRTRTGGRDTGELFF. The CDR3 DNA reads as TGTGCCAGCAGGACCAGAACAGGGGGCAGGGACACCGGGGAGCTGTTTTTT.

This clone has a single count. The chain carries TRBV4-1 and TRBJ2-1; D is unclear. This CDR3 region has 13 residues. The germline CDR1 and CDR2 sequences are MGHRA and YSYEKL. Between the trimmed V and J ends, which lost 2 bases and 6 bases, there was a span of 8 bases. CDR3 in amino acids: CASSQLGINEQFF. The CDR3 nucleotides are TGCGCCAGCAGCCAACTAGGTATCAATGAGCAGTTCTTC.

This chain joins TRBV27 and TRBJ2-6; maybe TRBD1 (5 bases). The germline V gene encodes CDR1 MNHEY and CDR2 SMNVEV (reference sequence). The CDR3 is made up of 17 amino acids. The ends were cut back, 0 bases at V and 0 bases at J, with 9 bases in the middle. The CDR3 sequence: CASSLSGPFSGANVLTF. The DNA for the CDR3 is TGTGCCAGCAGTTTATCGGGGCCATTCTCTGGGGCCAACGTCCTGACTTTC.

The rearrangement joins TRBV7-9 to TRBJ1-4; D perhaps matches TRBD1 (5 bases). V was cut by 4 bases and J by 7 bases, with 10 bases left in between. Per germline, CDR1 SEHNR and CDR2 FQNEAQ (reference sequence). The CDR3 sequence is 13 residues long. The CDR3 bases are TGTGCCAGCAGCTCAGACAGAGTTGAAAAACTGTTTTTT. Translation gives CASSSDRVEKLFF.

The V and J genes are TRBV6-1 and TRBJ2-7, with a possible D match to TRBD1 (6 bases). Trimming left V 1 base short and J 0 bases short, with 10 bases between. CDR1 MNHNS and CDR2 SASEGT come from the germline V gene. The CDR3 consists of 15 residues. CDR3 DNA sequence: TGTGCCAGCAGTGAAGAGGGACACCGCTCCTACGAGCAGTACTTC. Protein sequence: CASSEEGHRSYEQYF.

This rearrangement joins TRBV9 to TRBJ1-4, with a weak D call TRBD1 (6 bases). CDR3 length: 15 residues. V lost 4 bases, J lost 7 bases, and 17 bases lay in between. Germline V gives CDR1 SGDLS, CDR2 YYNGEE. DNA of the CDR3: TGTGCCAGCAGCCCCCGGACAGTCGGGATTGAAAAACTGTTTTTT. Its translation is CASSPRTVGIEKLFF. Full variable domain (remainder filled in from reference TRBV9 and TRBJ1-4): DSGVTQTPKHLITATGQRVTLRCSPRSGDLSVYWYQQSLDQGLQFLIQYYNGEERAKGNILERFSAQQFPDLHSELNLSSLELGDSALYFCASSPRTVGIEKLFFGSGTQLSVL.

The chain is built from TRBV7-3 and TRBJ1-1; 7 nucleotides match TRBD1. Germline CDR1 reads SGHTA; CDR2 reads FQGTGA. The CDR3 runs to 13 residues. Trimming at V came to 0 bases and at J to 8 bases, leaving 3 bases not matched to a gene. The CDR3 nucleotides read TGTGCCAGCAGCTTAACCCCGACAGGGGAAGCTTTCTTT. As protein: CASSLTPTGEAFF.